This T cell receptor beta chain was found in a study of cytomegalovirus exposure and HLA in healthy donors. J gave up 4 bases and V 6 bases, and 6 bases lay outside the gene matches. Germline V gene data show CDR1 as MNHEY and CDR2 as SVGAGI. The length of the CDR3 is 14 residues. It was with 60 Vbeta and 13 Jbeta primers that the PCR ran. Clones were read by immunoSEQ multiplex PCR, and TCRdb kept only the in-frame ones, dropping some. The data hold approximately 150,000 clones, with over 60% observed a single time. General study points: Being indistinguishable, some V segments were excluded, TRBV6-2 and TRBV6-3 among them.

As to this clone: Its antigen is currently unknown.

Sequenced input: PBMCs. This clonotype was obtained from a middle-aged man in good health and CMV-seronegative. This sequence joins TRBV6-5 and TRBJ1-5, with TRBD1 identical over 7 bases. CDR3 coding DNA: TGTGCCAGCAGCCCAGGGGGTTGGAATCAGCCCCAGCATTTT. Translating gives CASSPGGWNQPQHF.